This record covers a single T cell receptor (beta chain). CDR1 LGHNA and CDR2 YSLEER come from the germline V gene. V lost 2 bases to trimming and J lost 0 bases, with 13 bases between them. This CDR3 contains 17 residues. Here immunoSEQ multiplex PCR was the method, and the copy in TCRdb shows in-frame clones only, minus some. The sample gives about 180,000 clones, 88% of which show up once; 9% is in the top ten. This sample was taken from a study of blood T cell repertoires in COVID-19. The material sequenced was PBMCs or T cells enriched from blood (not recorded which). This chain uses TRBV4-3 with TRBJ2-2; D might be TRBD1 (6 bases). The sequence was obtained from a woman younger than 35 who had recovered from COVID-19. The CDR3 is CASSQKTGTPNTGELFF. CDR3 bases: TGCGCCAGCAGCCAAAAAACCGGGACACCGAACACCGGGGAGCTGTTTTTT.